This record covers a single T cell receptor (beta chain). This specimen belongs to a study of T cells expressing NK-cell markers. Across the study: Seven sequenced donors out of eight were HCMV-seropositive, one seronegative.

TCRdb reprocessed the 5' RACE reads, keeping one entry per CDR3 protein, no DNA. In total, the table holds around 470,000 distinct CDR3 sequences. The CDR3 consists of 14 residues. Germline V gene lookup returns CDR1 SGHRS and CDR2 YFSETQ. Sequencing input: blood T cells: a sorted CD56 or NKG2C T cell subset, CD4+ or CD8+ T cells, or bulk PBMC T cells (not recorded which). This clonotype was sampled from a woman aged 45 to 65 in good health. The chain joins TRBV5-1 to TRBJ1-1. The CDR3 loop reads CASRVDTLNTEAFF.